This TCR beta chain stems from a study of esophageal squamous cell carcinoma under preoperative chemotherapy. The germline CDR1 and CDR2 sequences are SGHVS and FQNEAQ. The CDR3 has 12 residues. V shed 6 bases and J shed 10 bases, with 13 bases lying between them. This clonotype occurred a few times. Time point defined: after preoperative PTX-NDP chemotherapy. One entry per CDR3 protein results from TCRdb running MiXCR on the PCR reads. The sample has some 32,000 distinct CDR3 sequences; about half are singletons. The rearrangement joins TRBV7-8 to TRBJ2-1, with a possible D match to TRBD2 (6 bases). The specimen was collected from a patient given preoperative chemotherapy. The receptor comes from a human donor with esophageal squamous cell carcinoma. The donor label of this sample is uncertain. Here the CDR3 DNA reads TGTGCCAGCAGATCCACTGGGAGGGAGCAGTTCTTC. Translation: CASRSTGREQFF.